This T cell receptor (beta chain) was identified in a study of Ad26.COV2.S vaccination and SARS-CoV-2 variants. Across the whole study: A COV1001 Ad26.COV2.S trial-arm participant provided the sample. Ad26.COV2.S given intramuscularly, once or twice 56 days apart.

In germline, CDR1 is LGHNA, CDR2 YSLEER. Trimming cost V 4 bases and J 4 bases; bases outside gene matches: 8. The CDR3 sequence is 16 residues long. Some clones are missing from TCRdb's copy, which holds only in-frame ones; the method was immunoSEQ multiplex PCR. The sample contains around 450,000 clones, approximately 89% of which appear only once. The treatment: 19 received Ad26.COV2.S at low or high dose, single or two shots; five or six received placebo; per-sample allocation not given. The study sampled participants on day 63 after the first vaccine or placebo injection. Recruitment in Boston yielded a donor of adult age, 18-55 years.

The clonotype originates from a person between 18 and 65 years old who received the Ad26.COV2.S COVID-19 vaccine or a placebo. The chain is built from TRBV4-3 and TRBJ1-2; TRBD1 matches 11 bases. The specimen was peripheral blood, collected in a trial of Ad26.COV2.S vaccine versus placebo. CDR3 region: CASSPGTGGSGYGYTF. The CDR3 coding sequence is TGCGCCAGCAGCCCCGGGACAGGGGGATCTGGCTATGGCTACACCTTC.